The 21 T cell receptor beta chains below all came from one sample that was sequenced in a study of cytomegalovirus exposure and HLA in healthy donors. Researchers ran the PCR with 60 Vbeta and 13 Jbeta primers. Here immunoSEQ multiplex PCR was the method, and the copy in TCRdb shows in-frame clones only, minus some. The data show about 120,000 clones, with around 80% seen just once and roughly 3% held by the top ten. The material sequenced was PBMCs. The source of these receptors is a female donor in good health and CMV-seronegative.

The V gene is TRBV5-5, the J gene TRBJ2-7; 12 bases agree with TRBD1. The CDR3 consists of 15 residues. The trim removed 0 bases at V and 6 bases at J, leaving 4 bases unmatched. Germline lookup yields CDR1 SGHKS and CDR2 YYEKEE (reference sequence). The CDR3 region has the DNA TGTGCCAGCAGCTTGGAGGGGACAGGGGGCTCCGAGCAGTACTTC. Translation: CASSLEGTGGSEQYF.

This clone is a singleton in its sample. This chain connects TRBV5-1 to TRBJ2-3; 7 bases line up with TRBD1. V shed 6 bases and J 2 bases; nucleotides not matched to a gene: 9. The CDR3 has 15 residues. The germline V gene has CDR1 SGHRS and CDR2 YFSETQ. In DNA, the CDR3 is TGCGCCAGCACTCCCACCGACAGGGACACAGATACGCAGTATTTT. Its protein is CASTPTDRDTDTQYF.

This clone was picked up a small number of times. The chain couples TRBV4-3 to TRBJ2-6; weak D call: TRBD2 (5 bases). CDR1 is LGHNA and CDR2 is YSLEER in the germline V gene. Trimming stripped 0 bases from V and 2 bases from J, with 14 bases between. CDR3 length: 18 amino acids. CDR3 loop: CASSQDRGTVTGANVLTF. DNA for the CDR3: TGCGCCAGCAGCCAAGATCGGGGAACGGTGACTGGGGCCAACGTCCTGACTTTC.

The chain is built from TRBV4-1 and TRBJ1-1, with 9 bases that match TRBD1. The J segment lost 3 bases and the V segment lost 5 bases, leaving 4 bases of the junction unmatched. This CDR3 spans 14 amino acids. Germline CDR1 and CDR2: MGHRA and YSYEKL. DNA for the CDR3: TGCGCCAGCAGCATACAGGGGGCGGACACTGAAGCTTTCTTT. This translates into CASSIQGADTEAFF.

This clone came up once. J is TRBJ2-5 and V is TRBV5-1; no firm D call. The better agreement between TRBJ2-7 and the DNA end casts doubt on the J call. The germline V gene encodes CDR1 SGHRS and CDR2 YFSETQ. This CDR3 region has 12 residues. The CDR3 is CASSSTRNEQYF. The CDR3 DNA sequence: TGCGCCAGCAGCTCGACTCGTAACGAGCAGTACTTC.

This clone was recorded a few times. This chain connects TRBV6-5 to TRBJ1-4, with D unclear. V was shortened by 4 bases and J by 6 bases, with 12 bases between the two germline ends. Germline-derived CDR1 and CDR2 are MNHEY and SVGAGI. The CDR3 consists of 14 residues. The CDR3 DNA sequence: TGTGCCAGCAGTTCCCCTTCCTCCTATGAAAAACTGTTTTTT. Amino acid sequence: CASSSPSSYEKLFF.

The sample holds one count of this clone. V gene TRBV19 combines with J gene TRBJ1-4; D is possibly TRBD1 (5 bases). Trimming removed 8 bases from V and 7 bases from J, with 20 bases in between. The CDR3 is 15 residues long. Per the germline V gene, CDR1 is LNHDA and CDR2 is SQIVND (reference sequence). CDR3 sequence reads: CASRVDTYGSEKLFF. In DNA form, the CDR3 reads TGTGCCAGTCGAGTGGACACTTACGGCAGTGAAAAACTGTTTTTT.

The V gene is TRBV5-1, the J gene TRBJ2-1, with no clear D. V shed 1 base and J shed 4 bases, with 6 bases lying between them. Germline V lookup: CDR1 SGHRS, CDR2 YFSETQ. This CDR3 contains 13 residues. CDR3 in amino acids: CASSLTRYNEQFF. DNA of the CDR3: TGCGCCAGCAGCTTGACTCGTTACAATGAGCAGTTCTTC.

This clone has just a few counts. This rearrangement joins TRBV4-3 to TRBJ1-4, with TRBD1 identical over 7 bases. V shed 3 bases and J 1 base; nucleotides not matched to a gene: 2. This CDR3 comprises 15 residues. Germline V gives CDR1 LGHNA, CDR2 YSLEER. Here the CDR3 DNA reads TGCGCCAGCAGCCAGCGACAGGGAACTAATGAAAAACTGTTTTTT. Amino acid sequence: CASSQRQGTNEKLFF.

This clone was counted a few times. This chain joins TRBV7-9 and TRBJ1-1; TRBD1 is a possible D gene (6 bases). Germline V gives CDR1 SEHNR, CDR2 FQNEAQ (reference sequence). The CDR3 consists of 15 residues. The ends were cut back, 4 bases at V and 0 bases at J, with 12 bases in the middle. CDR3 protein: CASSSRRTVNTEAFF. DNA for the CDR3: TGTGCCAGCAGCTCCAGGCGGACAGTGAACACTGAAGCTTTCTTT.

The rearrangement links TRBV18 to TRBJ1-6; 9 nucleotides match TRBD1. Germline V gene data show CDR1 as KGHSH and CDR2 as LQKENI. Trimming removed 2 bases from V and 10 bases from J; junction bases left unmatched: 3. CDR3 length equals 14 residues. The chain's CDR3 is CASSPGTGRSPLHF. The CDR3 DNA reads as TGTGCCAGCTCACCAGGGACAGGGAGATCACCCCTCCACTTT.

The chain has TRBV7-9 and TRBJ2-5, with 9 bases identical to TRBD1. Germline values: CDR1 SEHNR, CDR2 FQNEAQ (reference sequence). Unmatched junction bases numbered 5, after V lost 5 bases and J lost 4 bases. The CDR3 totals 14 residues. The CDR3 DNA reads TGTGCCAGCAGCAACGAACAGGGGGCAGAGACCCAGTACTTC. It yields the protein CASSNEQGAETQYF.

Points on this clone: One end of the junction varies from germline; a read error may be responsible. The V call is TRBV7-6, the J call TRBJ2-5, with 9 bases aligning to TRBD1. Germline V gene data show CDR1 as SGHVS and CDR2 as FNYEAQ. This CDR3 region has 11 residues. CDR3 residues: CASGLGDRVHF. The CDR3 DNA is TGTGCCAGCGGATTAGGGGACAGGGTGCACTTC.

This clone was recorded once. The chain combines TRBV18 with TRBJ1-2; maybe TRBD1 (5 bases). The CDR3 is made up of 14 amino acids. CDR1 is KGHSH, CDR2 LQKENI, per germline. V dropped 3 bases and J dropped 7 bases, with 15 bases sitting between them. CDR3 protein: CASSPDPGESGYTF. In nucleotides, the CDR3 is TGTGCCAGCTCACCGGACCCGGGGGAATCTGGCTACACCTTC. Variable domain in full (rest from reference TRBV18 and TRBJ1-2): NAGVMQNPRHLVRRRGQEARLRCSPMKGHSHVYWYRQLPEEGLKFMVYLQKENIIDESGMPKERFSAEFPKEGPSILRIQQVVRGDSAAYFCASSPDPGESGYTFGSGTRLTVV.

The rearrangement links TRBV2 to TRBJ1-1, with no clear D. The V gene's germline CDR1 is SNHLY and CDR2 FYNNEI. The ends were cut back, 7 bases at V and 1 base at J, with 13 bases in the middle. This CDR3 contains 14 residues. In DNA, the CDR3 is TGTGCCAGCACCCCCGTGGGGAGGAACACTGAAGCTTTCTTT. This gives the protein CASTPVGRNTEAFF.

V and J are TRBV25-1 and TRBJ1-1, with 9 bases that match TRBD1. With 2 bases clipped from V and 5 bases from J, the junction kept 9 bases outside the gene matches. This CDR3 contains 16 residues. The germline V gene has CDR1 MGHDK and CDR2 SYGVNS. The CDR3 DNA reads TGTGCCAGCAGTGAACCGGTTACAGGGGGCGCAACTGAAGCTTTCTTT. The encoded protein is CASSEPVTGGATEAFF.

This chain links TRBV10-2 with TRBJ2-1; 11 bases match TRBD2. The V gene end was trimmed by 8 bases and the J gene end by 4 bases; junction bases not matched to a gene: 1. The CDR3 is 13 residues long. The germline gives CDR1 WSHSY, CDR2 SAAADI. The CDR3: CASGTSGYNEQFF. The CDR3 DNA is TGCGCCAGCGGGACTAGCGGATACAATGAGCAGTTCTTC.

The chain joins TRBV11-3 to TRBJ2-7, with 8 bases fitting TRBD1. The germline V gene has CDR1 SGHNT and CDR2 YENEEA. With 1 base clipped from V and 2 bases from J, the junction kept 4 bases outside the gene matches. The CDR3 covers 15 residues. Here the CDR3 DNA reads TGTGCCAGCAGCTTAGCCGGGACAGGTCCCTACGAGCAGTACTTC. It is translated as CASSLAGTGPYEQYF.

The rearrangement uses TRBV30 and TRBJ1-1, with D unclear. This CDR3 is built from 13 residues. The germline V and J ends were trimmed by 0 bases and 0 bases, with 5 bases remaining between them. Per germline, CDR1 GTSNPN and CDR2 SVGIG (reference sequence). In nucleotides, the CDR3 is TGTGCCTGGAGTGTAATTATGAACACTGAAGCTTTCTTT. This sequence encodes CAWSVIMNTEAFF.

V gene TRBV7-2 combines with J gene TRBJ2-2; no clear D. Trimming left V 2 bases short and J 5 bases short, with 9 bases between. This CDR3 contains 14 residues. CDR1 and CDR2 from the germline V gene are SGHTA and FQGNSA. CDR3 region: CASSLRPGTGELFF. In DNA form, the CDR3 reads TGTGCCAGCAGCTTAAGACCCGGGACCGGGGAGCTGTTTTTT.

The rearrangement joins TRBV9 to TRBJ2-1, with D maybe TRBD2 (5 bases). This CDR3 has 15 amino acids. Germline V CDR1 and CDR2: SGDLS, YYNGEE. V lost 2 bases and J lost 0, with 9 bases in between. CDR3 in DNA: TGTGCCAGCAGCGTCGAGCGGAGCTCCTACAATGAGCAGTTCTTC. Translation: CASSVERSSYNEQFF.